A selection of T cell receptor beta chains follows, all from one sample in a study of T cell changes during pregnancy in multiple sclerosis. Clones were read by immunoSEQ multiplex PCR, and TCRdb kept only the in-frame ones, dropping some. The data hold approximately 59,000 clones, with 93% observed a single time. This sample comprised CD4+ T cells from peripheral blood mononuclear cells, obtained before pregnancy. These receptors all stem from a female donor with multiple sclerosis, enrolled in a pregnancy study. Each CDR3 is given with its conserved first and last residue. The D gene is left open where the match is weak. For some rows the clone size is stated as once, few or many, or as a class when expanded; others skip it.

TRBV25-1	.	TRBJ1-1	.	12	CASSGVNTEAFF	TGTGCCAGCAGTGGAGTGAACACTGAAGCTTTCTTT
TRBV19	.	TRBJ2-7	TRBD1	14	CASSTDRASYEQYF	TGTGCCAGTAGTACGGACAGGGCATCCTACGAGCAGTACTTC
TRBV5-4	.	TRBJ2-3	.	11	CASGLADTQYF	TGTGCCAGCGGACTTGCAGATACGCAGTATTTT
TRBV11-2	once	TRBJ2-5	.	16	CASSLPRGALGETQYF	TGTGCCAGCAGCCTCCCCCGGGGGGCGCTCGGAGAGACCCAGTACTTC
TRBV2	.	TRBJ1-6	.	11	CASSVSSPLHF	TGTGCCAGCAGCGTCAGTTCACCCCTCCACTTT
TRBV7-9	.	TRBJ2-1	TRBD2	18	CASTRTSGGGSSYNEQFF	TGTGCCAGCACCCGGACTAGCGGGGGGGGCAGCTCCTACAATGAGCAGTTCTTC
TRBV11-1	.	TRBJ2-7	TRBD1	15	CASSLPGQGGHEQYF	TGTGCCAGCAGCCTGCCGGGACAGGGTGGCCACGAGCAGTACTTC
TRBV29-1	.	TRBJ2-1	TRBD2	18	CSVETRLTSGRARNEQFF	TGCAGCGTTGAAACCCGATTGACTAGCGGGAGGGCCCGCAATGAGCAGTTCTTC
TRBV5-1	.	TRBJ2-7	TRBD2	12	CASSKAGNEQYF	TGCGCCAGCAGCAAAGCGGGAAACGAGCAGTACTTC
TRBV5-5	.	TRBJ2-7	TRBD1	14	CASSKDRGPHEQYF	TGTGCCAGCAGCAAGGACAGGGGCCCCCACGAGCAGTACTTC
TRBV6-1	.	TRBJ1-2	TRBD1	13	CASSWTGEDGYTF	TGTGCCAGCAGTTGGACAGGGGAGGACGGCTACACCTTC
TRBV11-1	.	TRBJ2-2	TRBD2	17	CASSPRSGGANTGELFF	TGTGCCAGCAGCCCCAGGTCCGGGGGGGCGAACACCGGGGAGCTGTTTTTT
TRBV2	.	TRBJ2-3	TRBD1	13	CASRQGETDTQYF	TGTGCCAGCAGGCAGGGGGAAACAGATACGCAGTATTTT
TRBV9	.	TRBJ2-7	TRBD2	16	CASSVAIAGGIYEQYF	TGTGCCAGCAGCGTAGCTATAGCGGGAGGCATCTACGAGCAGTACTTC
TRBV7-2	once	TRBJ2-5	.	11	CASGGAETQYF	TGTGCCAGCGGAGGGGCGGAGACCCAGTACTTC
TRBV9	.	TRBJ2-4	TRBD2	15	CASSVGGGAKNIQYF	TGTGCCAGCAGCGTAGGCGGGGGGGCCAAAAACATTCAGTACTTC
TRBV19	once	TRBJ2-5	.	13	CATRGADQETQYF	TGTGCCACGCGTGGGGCGGACCAAGAGACCCAGTACTTC
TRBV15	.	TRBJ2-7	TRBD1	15	CATSREQGSSYEQYF	TGTGCCACCAGCAGGGAACAGGGGAGCTCCTACGAGCAGTACTTC
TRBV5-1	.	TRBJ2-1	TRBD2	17	CASSPGVAGGPSNEQFF	TGCGCCAGCAGCCCCGGGGTAGCGGGAGGGCCAAGCAATGAGCAGTTCTTC
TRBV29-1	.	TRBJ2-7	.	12	CSVSSTEYEQYF	TGCAGCGTTAGCTCGACGGAGTACGAGCAGTACTTC
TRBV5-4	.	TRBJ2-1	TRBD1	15	CASTKDRVGYNEQFF	TGTGCCAGCACCAAGGACAGGGTGGGATACAATGAGCAGTTCTTC
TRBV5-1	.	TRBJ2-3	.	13	CASSLVEIRTQYF	TGCGCCAGCAGCTTGGTCGAGATTCGTACGCAGTATTTT
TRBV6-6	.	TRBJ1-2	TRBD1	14	CASTKPTGRQGYTF	TGTGCCAGCACTAAACCGACAGGGCGGCAGGGCTACACCTTC
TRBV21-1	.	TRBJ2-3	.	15	CARRQGARGEDTQYF	TGTGCCAGGCGACAGGGGGCAAGGGGTGAAGATACGCAGTATTTT
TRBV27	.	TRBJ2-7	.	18	CASSLKPGKAVRTYEQYF	TGTGCCAGCAGTTTAAAACCCGGGAAGGCGGTCCGAACCTACGAGCAGTACTTC
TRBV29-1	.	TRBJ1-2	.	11	CSVVRVESYTF	TGCAGCGTTGTGAGGGTAGAAAGCTACACCTTC
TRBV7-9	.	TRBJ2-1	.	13	CASSLAGVDEQFF	TGTGCCAGCAGCTTAGCGGGAGTTGATGAGCAGTTCTTC
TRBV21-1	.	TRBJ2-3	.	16	CASSEETGGGTDTQYF	TGTGCCAGCAGCGAAGAGACAGGGGGTGGTACAGATACGCAGTATTTT
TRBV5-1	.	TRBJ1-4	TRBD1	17	CASSLDPTGIVEEKLFF	TGCGCCAGCAGCTTGGACCCGACAGGGATCGTCGAGGAAAAACTGTTTTTT
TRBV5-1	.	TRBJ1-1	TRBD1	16	CASSPFTGGANTEAFF	TGCGCCAGCAGCCCCTTTACAGGGGGAGCGAACACTGAAGCTTTCTTT
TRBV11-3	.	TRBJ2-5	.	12	CASSLRLETQYF	TGTGCCAGCAGCTTACGGTTGGAGACCCAGTACTTC
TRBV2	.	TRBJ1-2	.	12	CASILRGSGYTF	TGTGCCAGCATTCTCAGGGGTTCTGGCTACACCTTC
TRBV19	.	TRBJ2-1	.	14	CASSVTGSYNEQFF	TGTGCCAGTAGCGTGACAGGCTCCTACAATGAGCAGTTCTTC
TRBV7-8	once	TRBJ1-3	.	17	CASSVSGFLLSGNTIYF	TGTGCCAGCAGCGTTTCGGGGTTTCTTCTCTCTGGAAACACCATATATTTT
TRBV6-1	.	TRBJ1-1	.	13	CASSVGQYTEAFF	TGTGCCAGCAGTGTTGGACAGTACACTGAAGCTTTCTTT
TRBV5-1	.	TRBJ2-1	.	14	CASSLNVLSSEQFF	TGCGCCAGCAGCTTGAATGTTCTGTCGAGTGAGCAGTTCTTC
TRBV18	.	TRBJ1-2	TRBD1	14	CASSPTGLGYGYTF	TGTGCCAGCTCACCGACAGGGCTTGGCTATGGCTACACCTTC
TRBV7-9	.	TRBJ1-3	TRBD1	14	CASSLGDRGHTIYF	TGTGCCAGCAGCTTAGGGGACAGGGGACACACCATATATTTT